This record concerns one T cell receptor (beta chain) sequence. This entry belongs to a study of low-dose radiotherapy and immunotherapy resistance in tumors. Time point: before trial treatment. The donors' treatment consisted of nivolumab, ipilimumab, aspirin, low-dose cyclophosphamide and low-dose radiotherapy. Primers used for first-strand cDNA, a TRAV- and TRBV-specific set, covered both alpha and beta chains. PCR amplification of the TCRs was performed with Phusion for 20 to 25 PCR cycles, and it relied on a constant-region primer together with a V-primer adapter. Researchers amplified the isolated mRNA using in vitro transcription. TCRdb itself ran the reads through MiXCR, one entry per CDR3 protein. The data show around 79,000 distinct CDR3 sequences, 18% seen once. The CDR3 sequence is 13 residues long. The germline V and J ends were trimmed by 3 bases and 4 bases, with 9 bases remaining between them. Germline V gene sequence: CDR1 SGDLS, CDR2 YYNGEE.

This material consisted of PBMCs, taken before treatment. The source of this sequence is a male donor with prostate cancer. The chain employs TRBV9 and TRBJ2-3; D uncertain. CDR3 bases: TGTGCCAGCAGCGCCATTCGGGCAGATACGCAGTATTTT. It specifies CASSAIRADTQYF.